The T cell receptor (beta chain) under discussion was sequenced for a study of Ad26.COV2.S vaccination and SARS-CoV-2 variants. The treatment is: around 19 received Ad26.COV2.S at low or high dose, single or two shots; several received placebo; per-sample allocation not given. Samples analyzed were those drawn on day 63 after the first vaccine or placebo injection. The CDR3 has 16 residues. Per germline, CDR1 SGHDT and CDR2 YYEEEE. V lost 7 bases, J lost 4 bases, and 23 bases lay in between. Clones were sequenced by immunoSEQ multiplex PCR, and TCRdb holds only the in-frame ones, with some missing. This table has around 420,000 clones, over 75% appearing once.

This TCR came from a person aged 18 to 59 who received the Ad26.COV2.S COVID-19 vaccine or a placebo. The starting material was peripheral blood, obtained in a trial of Ad26.COV2.S vaccine versus placebo. The chain employs TRBV5-6 and TRBJ1-2; tentatively, D is TRBD1 (6 bases). The CDR3 loop is CASHFEGGATIYGYTF. The CDR3 DNA is TGTGCCAGCCATTTCGAAGGGGGAGCAACCATCTATGGCTACACCTTC.